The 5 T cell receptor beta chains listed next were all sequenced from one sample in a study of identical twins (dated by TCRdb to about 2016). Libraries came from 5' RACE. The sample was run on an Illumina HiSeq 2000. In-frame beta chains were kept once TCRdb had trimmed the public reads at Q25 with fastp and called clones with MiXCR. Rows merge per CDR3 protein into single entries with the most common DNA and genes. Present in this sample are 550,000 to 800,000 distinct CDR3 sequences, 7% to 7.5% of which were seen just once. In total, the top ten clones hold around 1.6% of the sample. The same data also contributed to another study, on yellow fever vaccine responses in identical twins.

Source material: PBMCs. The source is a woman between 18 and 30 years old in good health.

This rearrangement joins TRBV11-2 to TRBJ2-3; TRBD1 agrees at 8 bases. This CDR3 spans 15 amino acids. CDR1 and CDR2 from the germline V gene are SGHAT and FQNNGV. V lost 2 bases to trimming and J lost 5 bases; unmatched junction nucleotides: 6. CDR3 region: CASSLQGASLDTQYF. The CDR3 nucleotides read TGTGCCAGCAGCTTACAGGGGGCCTCGTTAGATACGCAGTATTTT.

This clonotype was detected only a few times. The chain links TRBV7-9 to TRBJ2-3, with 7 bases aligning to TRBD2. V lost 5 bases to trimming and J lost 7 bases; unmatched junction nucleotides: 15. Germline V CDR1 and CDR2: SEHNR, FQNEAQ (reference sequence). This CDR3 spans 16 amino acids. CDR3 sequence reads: CASSPLRWAGDHTQYF. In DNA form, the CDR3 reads TGTGCCAGCAGCCCCCTCCGGTGGGCGGGGGACCATACGCAGTATTTT.

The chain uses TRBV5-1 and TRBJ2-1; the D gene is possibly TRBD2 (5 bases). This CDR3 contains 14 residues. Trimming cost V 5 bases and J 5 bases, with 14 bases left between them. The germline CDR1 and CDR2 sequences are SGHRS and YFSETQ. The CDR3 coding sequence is TGCGCCAGCAGGGGCCGGGAAGTAGACAATGAGCAGTTCTTC. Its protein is CASRGREVDNEQFF.

CDR3 DNA: TGTGCCACCCGAGCTAGGGGGGCCAACTACGAGCAGTACGTC. Translated: CATRARGANYEQYV. The J gene is TRBJ2-7, the V gene TRBV5-6; perhaps D is TRBD1 or TRBD2 (6 bases each). V was shortened by 9 bases and J by 3 bases, with 19 bases between the two germline ends. Germline-derived CDR1 and CDR2 are SGHDT and YYEEEE. The CDR3 length is 14 residues.

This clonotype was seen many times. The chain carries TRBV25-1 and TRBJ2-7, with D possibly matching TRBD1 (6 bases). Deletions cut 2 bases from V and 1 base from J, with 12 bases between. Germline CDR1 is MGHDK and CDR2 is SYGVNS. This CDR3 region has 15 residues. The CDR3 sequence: CASSEGPDRSYEQYF. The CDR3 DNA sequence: TGTGCCAGCAGTGAAGGACCGGACAGATCCTACGAGCAGTACTTC.